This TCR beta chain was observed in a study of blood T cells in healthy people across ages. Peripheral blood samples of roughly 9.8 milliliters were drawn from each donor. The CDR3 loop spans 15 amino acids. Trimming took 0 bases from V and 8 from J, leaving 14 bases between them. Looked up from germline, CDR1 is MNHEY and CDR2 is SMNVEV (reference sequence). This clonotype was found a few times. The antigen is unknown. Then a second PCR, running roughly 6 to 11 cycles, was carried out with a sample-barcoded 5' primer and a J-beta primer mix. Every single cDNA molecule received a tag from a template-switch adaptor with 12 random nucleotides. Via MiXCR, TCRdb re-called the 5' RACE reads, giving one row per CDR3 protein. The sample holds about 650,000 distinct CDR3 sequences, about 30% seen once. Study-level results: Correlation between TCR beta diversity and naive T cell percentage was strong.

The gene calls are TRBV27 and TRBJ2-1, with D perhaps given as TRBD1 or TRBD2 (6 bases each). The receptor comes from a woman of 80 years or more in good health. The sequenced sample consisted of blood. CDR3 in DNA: TGTGCCAGCAGTTTATCGGACGGGGGCCGGGATGAGCAGTTCTTC. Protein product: CASSLSDGGRDEQFF.